This is a list of T cell receptor beta chains from one sample in a study of shared clonotypes between healthy human individuals. Sequenced by immunoSEQ multiplex PCR; TCRdb stores in-frame clones only, minus some. The sample has around 2,100,000 clones, 85% to 95% seen once; the top ten hold approximately 1%. Sequenced input: naive CD8+ T cells sorted from blood. The receptors stem from a man aged 18-30 years in good health. The CDR3 runs from the conserved cysteine through the conserved F or W. A D gene is named only where the DNA matches it firmly. Clone size is shown for a subset of rows, as once, few, many or a class of expanded clone.

D,V,size,J,DNA,CDR3
NA,TRBV21-1,NA,TRBJ2-7,TGTGCCAGCAGCATCGTTAGGAGTGAGCAGTACTTC,CASSIVRSEQYF
NA,TRBV19,NA,TRBJ1-5,TGTGCCAGTACCGTGAGGGGAGTTGGCAATCAGCCCCAGCATTTT,CASTVRGVGNQPQHF
NA,TRBV5-4,NA,TRBJ2-7,TGTGCCAGCAGCTCCCACGGGACAAGTTACGAGCAGTACTTC,CASSSHGTSYEQYF
NA,TRBV5-4,NA,TRBJ2-3,TGTGCCAGCAGCTTGGCGGAAACAGATACGCAGTATTTT,CASSLAETDTQYF
NA,TRBV10-2,NA,TRBJ1-2,TGCGCCAGCAGTGAGACGGCGAGCTATGGCTACACCTTC,CASSETASYGYTF
TRBD2,TRBV13,NA,TRBJ2-3,TGTGCCAGCAGCTATCCCGGACTAGCGGGGGGACCAGATACGCAGTATTTT,CASSYPGLAGGPDTQYF
NA,TRBV9,NA,TRBJ1-2,TGTGCCAGCAGCGTAGTCCATGATGGCTACACCTTC,CASSVVHDGYTF
NA,TRBV9,NA,TRBJ1-6,TGTGCCAGCAGCTTCCGGGACCTGGGGAATTCACCCCTCCACTTT,CASSFRDLGNSPLHF
TRBD1,TRBV7-9,NA,TRBJ2-7,TGTGCCAGCAGCCTCGACAGGGGGATATACGAGCAGTACTTC,CASSLDRGIYEQYF
NA,TRBV15,once,TRBJ2-7,TGTGCCACCAGCAGAGATCACTACGAGCAGTACTTC,CATSRDHYEQYF
TRBD2,TRBV28,once,TRBJ2-5,TGTGCCAGCAGTTTTTCTACTAGCGGGAAAGAGACCCAGTACTTC,CASSFSTSGKETQYF
NA,TRBV20-1,NA,TRBJ1-2,TGCAGTGCCATTGACTATGGCTACACCTTC,CSAIDYGYTF
NA,TRBV27,NA,TRBJ1-5,TGTGCCAGCGCCACGGGGGTCGGCAATCAGCCCCAGCATTTT,CASATGVGNQPQHF
TRBD2,TRBV11-2,NA,TRBJ2-7,TGTGCCAGCAGCCACGGAGGGGCGGGAGACTCCTACGAGCAGTACTTC,CASSHGGAGDSYEQYF
TRBD2,TRBV4-3,NA,TRBJ2-7,TGCGCCAGCAGCCTCGATGTAACGGGAGGGGACTACGAGCAGTACTTC,CASSLDVTGGDYEQYF
TRBD2,TRBV2,NA,TRBJ2-7,TGTGCCAGCAGGAGGGGGGCTAGCGGGGTTACGTCGACCGAGCAGTACTTC,CASRRGASGVTSTEQYF
NA,TRBV2,NA,TRBJ1-4,TGTGCCAGCAGTCAGCCAGAACTATTTTCTATTGGAAAACTGTTTTTT,CASSQPELFSIGKLFF
NA,TRBV5-4,NA,TRBJ1-2,TGTGCCAGCAGATCCGGGTCTCAAGCCAACACCTTC,CASRSGSQANTF
NA,TRBV23-1,NA,TRBJ2-1,TGCGCCAGCAGTCAAGTCGGACAGACAACTCTAGGCTCCTACAATGAGCAGTTCTTC,CASSQVGQTTLGSYNEQFF
TRBD2,TRBV29-1,NA,TRBJ2-5,TGCAGCGTTGTTACCCCCCGGACTAGCGGGAGCAGGTCACAAGAGACCCAGTACTTC,CSVVTPRTSGSRSQETQYF
NA,TRBV10-3,NA,TRBJ2-2,TGTGCCATCAGTGAGCCGACCTACACCGGGGAGCTGTTTTTT,CAISEPTYTGELFF
NA,TRBV5-1,NA,TRBJ1-4,TGCGCCAGCAGCTTAAACCCCAGGGGTGGGAAACTGTTTTTT,CASSLNPRGGKLFF
NA,TRBV5-1,NA,TRBJ1-6,TGCGCCAGCAGCGAGGGACTGATATATAATTCACCCCTCCACTTT,CASSEGLIYNSPLHF
TRBD2,TRBV27,NA,TRBJ2-7,TGTGCCAGCAGTTTATCGAGCGGGGGGCCTTTCGGTTACGAGCAGTACTTC,CASSLSSGGPFGYEQYF
NA,TRBV27,NA,TRBJ1-1,TGTGCCAGCAGTCCCTTTTTGGAGAGTTCTGAAGCTTTCTTT,CASSPFLESSEAFF
NA,TRBV28,once,TRBJ1-5,TGTGCCAGCAGTTTAGTCCTAGGCAGCAAGCCCCAGCATTTT,CASSLVLGSKPQHF
TRBD1,TRBV7-9,NA,TRBJ1-2,TGTGCCAGCAGCGCAGGGGGTGGTGGCTACACCTTC,CASSAGGGGYTF
NA,TRBV6-1,few,TRBJ1-6,TGTGCCAGCGGCCAGGGGATTAATTCACCCCTCCACTTT,CASGQGINSPLHF
NA,TRBV4-1,NA,TRBJ1-1,TGCGCCAGCAGCACATTAGCGGGGAGGAACACTGAAGCTTTCTTT,CASSTLAGRNTEAFF
TRBD2,TRBV2,NA,TRBJ2-1,TGTGCCAGCAGCGACATCCCCCTGGCTAGCGGGATAGTGAATGAGCAGTTCTTC,CASSDIPLASGIVNEQFF
NA,TRBV27,NA,TRBJ1-6,TGTGCCAGCAGTTTTGTCGGGGGCGGGCAAAATTCACCCCTCCACTTT,CASSFVGGGQNSPLHF
TRBD1,TRBV13,NA,TRBJ1-3,TGTGCCAGCAGCTTAGGACAGGGGCTGGACACCATATATTTT,CASSLGQGLDTIYF
NA,TRBV7-2,NA,TRBJ2-7,TGTGCCAGCAGCCCATTCGACAGCTACGAGCAGTACTTC,CASSPFDSYEQYF
TRBD1,TRBV6-1,NA,TRBJ1-6,TGTGCCAGCAGGGAAGGGGACAGCGCTAATTCACCCCTCCACTTT,CASREGDSANSPLHF
TRBD1,TRBV6-5,NA,TRBJ2-7,TGTGCCAGCAGTTACGACAGGGGAGGCTACGAGCAGTACTTC,CASSYDRGGYEQYF
NA,TRBV30,NA,TRBJ1-6,TGTGCCTGGAGTGTGCAGGGTGAGGCACCCCTCCACTTT,CAWSVQGEAPLHF
NA,TRBV6-1,NA,TRBJ2-1,TGTGCCAGCAGTGAGATAGAGGAGGAGGGTGCGACTGTCTATGAGCAGTTCTTC,CASSEIEEEGATVYEQFF
TRBD1,TRBV19,once,TRBJ1-2,TGTGCCAGTAGTATCTACGGACAGGTCGTGGACTACACCTTC,CASSIYGQVVDYTF
NA,TRBV6-5,NA,TRBJ2-7,TGTGCCAGCAGCTACCCGGGGGGCGCAGCGGGCGAGCAGTACTTC,CASSYPGGAAGEQYF